The 2 T cell receptor beta chains in this list originate from one sample, sequenced in a study of OX40 agonist ivuxolimab in advanced cancers. Measured with immunoSEQ multiplex PCR; TCRdb has only the in-frame clones, and not every one. Of fewer than 65,000 clones listed, 70% to 80% are singletons. This specimen was CD4+ or CD8+ T cells sorted from blood, taken in a trial of the OX40 agonist ivuxolimab. Receptors originate from an adult with an advanced solid tumor such as melanoma, head and neck, liver or kidney cancer.

The gene calls are TRBV18 and TRBJ2-6, with a possible D match to TRBD1 (6 bases). Trimming took 2 bases from V and 0 from J, leaving 11 bases between them. Germline CDR1 reads KGHSH; CDR2 reads LQKENI. CDR3 length: 17 residues. This CDR3 reads CASSPATGISGANVLTF. CDR3 bases: TGTGCCAGCTCACCAGCAACAGGGATCTCTGGGGCCAACGTCCTGACTTTC.

The CDR3 DNA follows: TGTGCCAGCTCCCTGACAGGGGGAGGAACTGAAGCTTTCTTT. This sequence encodes CASSLTGGGTEAFF. This sequence joins TRBV18 and TRBJ1-1, with TRBD1 identical over 9 bases. V was clipped by 6 bases and J by 5 bases; unmatched bases: 7. Per germline, CDR1 KGHSH and CDR2 LQKENI. This CDR3 comprises 14 residues.